The entry that follows covers one T cell receptor (beta chain) sequence. CDR1 is WNHNN, CDR2 SYGVQD, per germline (reference sequence). Deletions cut 4 bases from V and 0 bases from J, with 10 bases between. The CDR3 covers 14 residues. This specimen comes from a study of blood T cell repertoires in COVID-19. Overall study: Researchers got acute and convalescent COVID-19 samples from the United States, Italy and Spain. PBMCs, B-cell-depleted T cells, or T cells were the source of the cDNA or gDNA that made up the material.

Original handling: Amplifying reference gene primers gave estimates of nucleated cell counts. Method: immunoSEQ multiplex PCR; TCRdb's copy keeps in-frame clones and lacks some. V and J calls and clone size are copied from that table; D and trimming were computed from the DNA. Altogether over 200,000 clones are present, approximately 90% being singletons, with the ten largest covering about 4.1%. This sequence was found in a man in his 60s who had recovered from COVID-19. Material: peripheral blood. The chain combines TRBV10-1 with TRBJ2-7, with D maybe TRBD1 (5 bases). CDR3: CASSVPRDSYEQYF. In DNA form, the CDR3 reads TGCGCCAGCAGTGTCCCCAGGGACTCCTACGAGCAGTACTTC.